This TCR beta chain was sequenced in a study of blood T cell repertoires in COVID-19. The CDR3 sequence is 15 residues long. CDR1 and CDR2 from the germline V gene are LNHNV and YYDKDF (reference sequence). V lost 8 bases to trimming and J lost 3 bases, with 20 bases between them. Profiling relied on immunoSEQ multiplex PCR, and the TCRdb table lists in-frame clones only, not all of them. The sample records 65,000 to 100,000 clones, approximately 86% being singletons. The sequencing input was peripheral blood. The source is a woman older than 75 with acute or convalescent COVID-19. This rearrangement joins TRBV15 to TRBJ2-7; possibly TRBD1 for D (5 bases). The CDR3 bases are TGTGCCACCCGCTTCCTCCTCGGTGGACACTACGAGCAGTACTTC. Encoded protein: CATRFLLGGHYEQYF.